This record concerns one T cell receptor (beta chain) sequence. The antigen is not known. Clones were read by immunoSEQ multiplex PCR, and TCRdb kept only the in-frame ones, dropping some. The profile covers tens of thousands of clones, with 92% appearing a single time and more than 4.5% taken by the ten largest. This entry is derived from a study of T cell responses to AZD1222 COVID-19 vaccine. Germline V gene sequence: CDR1 SGHTA, CDR2 FQGNSA. Trimming took off 3 bases at V and 3 bases at J, with 15 bases between the two ends. There are 15 residues in the CDR3. The study, taken as a whole, reports: The peak T cell response came first, and repertoires were sampled only after it. Reports say nearly half of spike-specific TCRs go after unmutated variant regions.

This material consisted of peripheral blood, taken on day 0 of AZD1222 vaccination. The chain couples TRBV7-2 to TRBJ2-7, with a tentative D call TRBD2 (6 bases). The sequence was obtained from an adult in good health. CDR3 amino acids: CASSLTWDFFYEQYF. CDR3 DNA sequence: TGTGCCAGCAGCTTGACGTGGGACTTCTTCTACGAGCAGTACTTC. Based on the CDR3 plus reference TRBV7-2 and TRBJ2-7, the full variable domain is GAGVSQSPSNKVTEKGKDVELRCDPISGHTALYWYRQSLGQGLEFLIYFQGNSAPDKSGLPSDRFSAERTGGSVSTLTIQRTQQEDSAVYLCASSLTWDFFYEQYFGPGTRLTVT.